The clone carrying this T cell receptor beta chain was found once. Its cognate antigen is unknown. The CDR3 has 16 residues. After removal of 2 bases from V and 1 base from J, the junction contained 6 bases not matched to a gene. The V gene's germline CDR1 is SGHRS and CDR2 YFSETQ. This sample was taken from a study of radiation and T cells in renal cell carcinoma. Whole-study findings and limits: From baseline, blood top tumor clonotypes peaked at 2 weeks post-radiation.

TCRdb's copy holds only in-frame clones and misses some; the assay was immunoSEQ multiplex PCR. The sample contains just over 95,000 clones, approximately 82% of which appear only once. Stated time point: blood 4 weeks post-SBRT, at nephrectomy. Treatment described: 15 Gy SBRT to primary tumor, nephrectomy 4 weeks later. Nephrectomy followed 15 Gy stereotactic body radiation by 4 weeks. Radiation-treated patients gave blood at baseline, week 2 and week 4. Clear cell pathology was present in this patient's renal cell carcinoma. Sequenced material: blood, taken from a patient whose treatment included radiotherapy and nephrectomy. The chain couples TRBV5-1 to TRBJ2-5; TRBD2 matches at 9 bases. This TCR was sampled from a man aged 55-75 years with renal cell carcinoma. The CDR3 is CASSFSGGDPQETQYF. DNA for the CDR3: TGCGCCAGCAGCTTTAGCGGGGGAGACCCCCAAGAGACCCAGTACTTC.